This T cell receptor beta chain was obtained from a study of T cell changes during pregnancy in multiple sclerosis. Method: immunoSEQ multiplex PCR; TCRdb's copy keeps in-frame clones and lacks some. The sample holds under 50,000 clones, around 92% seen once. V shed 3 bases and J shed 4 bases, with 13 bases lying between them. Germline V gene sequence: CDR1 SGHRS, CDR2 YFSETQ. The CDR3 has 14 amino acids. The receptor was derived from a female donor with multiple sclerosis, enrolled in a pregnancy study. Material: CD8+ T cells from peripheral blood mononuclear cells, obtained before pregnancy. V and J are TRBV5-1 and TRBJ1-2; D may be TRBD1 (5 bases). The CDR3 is CASSWLGGGYGYTF. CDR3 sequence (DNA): TGCGCCAGCAGCTGGCTGGGGGGGGGCTATGGCTACACCTTC.